A selection of T cell receptor beta chains follows, all from one sample in a study of blood T cell repertoires in COVID-19. Libraries were prepared by immunoSEQ multiplex PCR; TCRdb keeps only in-frame clonotypes and omits some of them. Of about 110,000 clones in the sample, over 65% were seen once. The sequencing sample was made of peripheral blood. The receptors here all came from a human donor with acute or convalescent COVID-19. The donor label of this sample is uncertain. Both conserved end residues are part of each CDR3. Fields, in order: V gene, D gene, clone size, J gene, CDR3 DNA, CDR3 protein. A D gene is named only where the DNA matches it firmly. Not every row has a clone size; where given, it reads once, few, many or a size class.

TRBV11-2,TRBD2,.,TRBJ2-1,TGTGCCAGCAGCTTAAGAGCGGGGGGGGACAATGAGCAGTTCTTC,CASSLRAGGDNEQFF
TRBV5-1,.,few,TRBJ2-7,TGCGCCAGCAGCTTGCAGGGCAATGAGCAGTACTTC,CASSLQGNEQYF
TRBV5-1,TRBD1,.,TRBJ1-1,TGCGCCAGCAGCTTTGGGACAGGGGCTTTCACTGAAGCTTTCTTT,CASSFGTGAFTEAFF
TRBV18,TRBD1,few,TRBJ2-5,TGTGCCAGCGCCAACTTCCCCACAGGGGGCAAGATGCTAGAGACCCAGTACTTC,CASANFPTGGKMLETQYF
TRBV27,TRBD2,.,TRBJ2-2,TGTGCCAGCAGTCCGGGACTAGGAACCGGGGAGCTGTTTTTT,CASSPGLGTGELFF
TRBV2,TRBD2,few,TRBJ2-2,TGTGCCAGCAGTGGACTAGCGGGGATAGCCGGGGAGCTGTTTTTT,CASSGLAGIAGELFF
TRBV7-3,.,.,TRBJ2-3,TGTGCCAGCAGCTTATATGCGGTACAGGGCACAGATACGCAGTATTTT,CASSLYAVQGTDTQYF
TRBV4-1,.,.,TRBJ2-7,TGCGCCAGCAGCCACACATCCAGGGCTGACTACGAGCAGTACTTC,CASSHTSRADYEQYF
TRBV18,.,once,TRBJ2-7,TGTGCCAGCTCACCAGAAGAGGCCACCCCTCGAGGAAAGTACTTC,CASSPEEATPRGKYF
TRBV7-3,.,few,TRBJ1-6,TGTGCCAGCAGCTTACAGGGAAGAGGCTATAATTCACCCCTCCACTTT,CASSLQGRGYNSPLHF
TRBV7-3,.,once,TRBJ1-4,TGTGCCAGCAGCCTTCGGGGAGACACTAATGAAAAACTGTTTTTT,CASSLRGDTNEKLFF
TRBV24-1,.,few,TRBJ1-5,TGTGCCACCAGTGATTACAGGTCCAATCAGCCCCAGCATTTT,CATSDYRSNQPQHF
TRBV12-3/TRBV12-4,.,few,TRBJ1-2,TGTGCCAGCAGCCGAGATCAGGGTGGCTACACCTTC,CASSRDQGGYTF
TRBV6-1,TRBD1,.,TRBJ2-3,TGTGCCAGCAGTGATGACAGGGGGCGCGGCACAGATACGCAGTATTTT,CASSDDRGRGTDTQYF
TRBV30,.,.,TRBJ2-4,TGTGCCTGGAGTGACCGTAGAATGGCCAAAAACATTCAGTACTTC,CAWSDRRMAKNIQYF
TRBV7-8,.,.,TRBJ2-7,TGTGCCAGCAGCTTACCCGGTCCGGGCGAGCAGTACTTC,CASSLPGPGEQYF
TRBV10-3,.,.,TRBJ2-7,TGTGCCACTGGGGGGGCAGGGAAAGGCCTAACCTACGAGCAGTACTTC,CATGGAGKGLTYEQYF
TRBV7-9,TRBD1,.,TRBJ2-5,TGTGCCAGCAGCCCACAGGGGAAAGAGACCCAGTACTTC,CASSPQGKETQYF
TRBV28,TRBD1,.,TRBJ1-4,TGTGCCAGCAGTGCGAACCGGGACAGGGACGAAAAACTGTTTTTT,CASSANRDRDEKLFF
TRBV27,.,once,TRBJ2-2,TGTGCCAGCAGTTACTCATTAAACACCGGGGAGCTGTTTTTT,CASSYSLNTGELFF
TRBV24-1,.,.,TRBJ2-6,TGTGCCACCAGTCCGAACAGAGCCTCTGGGGCCAACGTCCTGACTTTC,CATSPNRASGANVLTF
TRBV7-6,.,.,TRBJ2-3,TGTGCCAGCAGCTTTTCCCAGGGGCCTACAGATACGCAGTATTTT,CASSFSQGPTDTQYF
TRBV5-1,.,.,TRBJ2-5,TGCGCCAGCAGCTTGGTGCCCGAGGAGACCCAGTACTTC,CASSLVPEETQYF
TRBV6-5,.,.,TRBJ1-1,TGTGCCAGCAGATGGACAGAGATGAACACTGAAGCTTTCTTT,CASRWTEMNTEAFF
TRBV7-9,TRBD1,.,TRBJ1-2,TGTGCCAGCAGCTCTACCCAGACAGGGAACTATGGCTACACCTTC,CASSSTQTGNYGYTF
TRBV11-2,TRBD2,many,TRBJ2-2,TGTGCCAGCAGCTTAATCCGTCTAGCGGGGGTGAACCGCCCGGGGGAGCTGTTTTTT,CASSLIRLAGVNRPGELFF
TRBV19,TRBD1,.,TRBJ1-2,TGTGCCAGTAGTGCAAGGGACAGTCCCCCCTATGGCTACACCTTC,CASSARDSPPYGYTF
TRBV19,.,many,TRBJ2-1,TGTGCCAGTAGTATAGGGGCCCCTCTCAATGAGCAGTTCTTC,CASSIGAPLNEQFF
TRBV19,TRBD2,few,TRBJ2-2,TGTGCCAGTAGTGTGGGACTAGAGGTCACCGGGGAGCTGTTTTTT,CASSVGLEVTGELFF
TRBV19,TRBD1,.,TRBJ1-6,TGTGCCAGTAGTAGGGACAGGGTGAATTCACCCCTCCACTTT,CASSRDRVNSPLHF
TRBV10-2,.,.,TRBJ2-5,TGCGCCAGCAGTCAGAAAGAGACCCAGTACTTC,CASSQKETQYF
TRBV5-1,TRBD1,.,TRBJ1-6,TGCGCCAGCAGACAAGACAGGGATTCACCCCTCCACTTT,CASRQDRDSPLHF
TRBV15,TRBD1,.,TRBJ1-3,TGTGCCACCAGCGTACAGGGGGACACCATATATTTT,CATSVQGDTIYF
TRBV5-1,TRBD1,.,TRBJ2-5,TGCGCCAGCAACAAACAGGGGGCGGGGGAGACCCAGTACTTC,CASNKQGAGETQYF
TRBV24-1,.,.,TRBJ2-3,TGTGCCACCAGTGATTTGGGGGGCCCAGATACGCAGTATTTT,CATSDLGGPDTQYF
TRBV19,.,.,TRBJ1-2,TGTGCCGTTTTCAGGGGACTAAACTATGGCTACACCTTC,CAVFRGLNYGYTF
TRBV2,.,few,TRBJ1-5,TGTGCCAGCTCCCCCGGGTCGAATAGCAATCAGCCCCAGCATTTT,CASSPGSNSNQPQHF